This T cell receptor (beta chain) was profiled in a study of T cell responses to AZD1222 COVID-19 vaccine. For this clone: The antigen remains undetermined.

Overall study results and limits: Donors in the cohort were predominantly white British and more often female, and clonal diversity was possibly underestimated.

Method: immunoSEQ multiplex PCR; TCRdb's copy keeps in-frame clones and lacks some. The table has around 130,000 clones, just over 85% seen once; the top ten hold about 17%. The sequence was collected from an adult in good health. Sequences were derived from peripheral blood, sampled on day 0 of MenACWY control vaccination.

This CDR3 is CASSQDRGDTEAFF. The CDR3 DNA sequence: TGTGCCAGCAGCCAAGATCGGGGGGACACTGAAGCTTTCTTT. The V gene is TRBV4-2, the J gene TRBJ1-1, with D maybe TRBD1 (5 bases). There are 14 residues in the CDR3. The V gene's germline CDR1 is LGHNA and CDR2 YNFKEQ. V was clipped by 0 bases and J by 3 bases, with 8 bases between them.